This T cell receptor beta chain is drawn from a study of post-analysis software for immune sequencing data. Study at large: Relapsing-remitting, secondary progressive and progressive-relapsing multiple sclerosis courses were included. Study-wide findings and caveats: Significantly lower normalized Chao1 diversity was found in patients with multiple sclerosis relative to controls. Samples sharing a preparation batch grouped tightly together when assessed by F measure. In patients, about 5 TRBV segments were more frequent than in controls, with TRBV5-6, TRBV5-1 and TRBV20-1 among them.

With regard to this clonotype: Its specificity is unknown.

Unique-molecular-identifier-tagged TCR beta cDNA libraries were used. T cells numbering about 0.85 to 10 million yielded cDNA molecules that totaled roughly 500,000. From the PCR reads, TCRdb called clonotypes with MiXCR, one entry per CDR3 protein. The table lists approximately 400,000 distinct CDR3 sequences, roughly 30% of them singletons. CDR3 size: 14 residues. In germline, CDR1 is MNHNS, CDR2 SASEGT. Trimming shortened V by 1 base and J by 1 base, and 7 bases separated the two germline ends. This chain links TRBV6-1 with TRBJ1-1; D gene ambiguous. Material: blood. The source is a girl aged 5 to 17 with multiple sclerosis. CDR3 nucleotide sequence: TGTGCCAGCAGTGAAGGGGGTTCGAACACTGAAGCTTTCTTT. Protein sequence: CASSEGGSNTEAFF.